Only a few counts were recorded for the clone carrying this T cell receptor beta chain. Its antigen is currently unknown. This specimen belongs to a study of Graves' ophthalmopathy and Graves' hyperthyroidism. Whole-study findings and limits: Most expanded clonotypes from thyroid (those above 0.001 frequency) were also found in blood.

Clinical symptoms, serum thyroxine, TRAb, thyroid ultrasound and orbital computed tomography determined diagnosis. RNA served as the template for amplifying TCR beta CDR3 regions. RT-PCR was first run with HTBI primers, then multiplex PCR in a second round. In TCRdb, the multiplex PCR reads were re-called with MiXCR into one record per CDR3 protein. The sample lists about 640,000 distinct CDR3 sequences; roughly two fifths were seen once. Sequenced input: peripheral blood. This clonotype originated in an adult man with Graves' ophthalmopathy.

The CDR3 DNA sequence: TGTGCCACAAGGACAGCCCGTCCAGATACGCAGTATTTT. Protein product: CATRTARPDTQYF. V and J are TRBV15 and TRBJ2-3, with D maybe TRBD1 (6 bases). The CDR3 runs to 13 residues. The V gene lost 9 bases and the J gene lost 4 bases, with 14 bases spanning the gap. From germline, CDR1 is LNHNV and CDR2 YYDKDF (reference sequence).